The 3 T cell receptor beta chains presented below share a single source sample, sequenced in a study of T cells in Graves' hyperthyroidism and ophthalmopathy. RNA transcripts served as the template for amplifying TCR beta CDR3 regions. The HTBI set primed first-round TCR CDR3 RT-PCR. MiXCR, applied by TCRdb to the multiplex PCR reads, yields one record per CDR3 protein. In the table there are about 400,000 distinct CDR3 sequences, 11% to 15% of which are singletons. The sample taken for sequencing was blood. These receptors originate from a man aged 50-59 years with Graves' ophthalmopathy.

In its sample, this clonotype was seen many times. The chain has TRBV5-1 and TRBJ2-7; D is undetermined. The ends were cut back, 4 bases at V and 2 bases at J, with 10 bases in the middle. The length of the CDR3 is 13 residues. Germline loops: CDR1 SGHRS, CDR2 YFSETQ. As DNA, the CDR3 is TGCGCCAGCAGCCCCAAGAGGCCCTACGAGCAGTACTTC. Translating it yields CASSPKRPYEQYF.

This clonotype came up a few times. The chain uses TRBV5-4 and TRBJ2-3; no reliable D call. V lost 3 bases and J 2 bases, leaving 10 bases between the germline ends. Germline values: CDR1 SGHNT, CDR2 YYREEE (reference sequence). There are 14 residues in the CDR3. The DNA for the CDR3 is TGTGCCAGCAGCTCCAGAAGCCCCACAGATACGCAGTATTTT. It translates to CASSSRSPTDTQYF.

This clonotype was picked up many times. The CDR3 DNA follows: TGCGCCAGCAGCTTGATCGATCTAGCGGCAAGCGATGAGCAGTTCTTC. This encodes CASSLIDLAASDEQFF. This chain uses TRBV5-1 with TRBJ2-1; 7 bases are a match to TRBD2. The ends lost 1 base at V and 8 bases at J; junction bases unmatched: 12. The CDR3 loop spans 16 amino acids. Germline V gene data show CDR1 as SGHRS and CDR2 as YFSETQ.